Presented here are 18 T cell receptor beta chains from one specimen sequenced in a study of early T cells in non-severe SARS-CoV-2 infection. TCRdb itself ran the 5' RACE reads through MiXCR, one entry per CDR3 protein. The sample lists approximately 97,000 distinct CDR3 sequences, over 10% occurring once. Sequencing was done on a sample of whole blood. These receptors came from an adult who was a healthcare worker with PCR-confirmed SARS-CoV-2 infection or an uninfected control (not recorded which).

The chain uses TRBV20-1 and TRBJ2-7, with TRBD1 matching 8 bases. Trimming at V came to 5 bases and at J to 1 base, leaving 4 bases not matched to a gene. Per germline, CDR1 DFQATT and CDR2 SNEGSKA (reference sequence). The CDR3 is 13 residues long. The DNA for the CDR3 is TGCAGTGCTCCGGACAGGGCTTCCTACGAGCAGTACTTC. This translates into CSAPDRASYEQYF.

J is TRBJ1-5 and V is TRBV27; D perhaps matches TRBD1 (5 bases). This CDR3 comprises 14 residues. V was pared by 3 bases and J by 4 bases, with 10 bases between. Germline lookup yields CDR1 MNHEY and CDR2 SMNVEV (reference sequence). CDR3 loop: CASSLQGPNQPQHF. The CDR3, as DNA: TGTGCCAGCAGTTTGCAGGGCCCGAATCAGCCCCAGCATTTT.

This clonotype showed up many times. The chain combines TRBV29-1 with TRBJ2-2; maybe TRBD1 (6 bases). The CDR3 loop spans 14 amino acids. The germline gives CDR1 SQVTM, CDR2 ANQGSEA. V was trimmed by 5 bases and J by 2 bases, leaving 12 bases between them. CDR3 protein: CSVYGDTNTGELFF. CDR3 coding DNA: TGCAGCGTTTATGGGGACACCAACACCGGGGAGCTGTTTTTT.

At least ten counts were recorded for this clonotype. This chain connects TRBV28 to TRBJ2-7; TRBD1 might be the D (5 bases). With 3 bases removed from V and 3 bases from J, the gap between germline ends came to 9 bases. The CDR3 spans 13 residues. Germline V gene data show CDR1 as MDHEN and CDR2 as SYDVKM. The CDR3 protein is CASSLGTGYEQYF. The CDR3 DNA reads TGTGCCAGCAGTTTGGGTACAGGCTACGAGCAGTACTTC. Complete variable domain (other parts from reference TRBV28 and TRBJ2-7): DVKVTQSSRYLVKRTGEKVFLECVQDMDHENMFWYRQDPGLGLRLIYFSYDVKMKEKGDIPEGYSVSREKKERFSLILESASTNQTSMYLCASSLGTGYEQYFGPGTRLTVT.

A few counts support this clonotype. V is TRBV28 and J is TRBJ2-7, with 10 nucleotides matching TRBD2. The CDR3 spans 13 residues. V was pared by 7 bases and J by 6 bases, with 6 bases of the junction left unmatched. The germline CDR1 and CDR2 sequences are MDHEN and SYDVKM. CDR3 coding DNA: TGTGCCAGCAATCAACTAGCGGGAACCGAGCAGTACTTC. It yields the protein CASNQLAGTEQYF.

This clonotype has a count of ten or more. This chain uses TRBV4-3 with TRBJ2-1; possibly TRBD1 for D (6 bases). The CDR3 contains 15 residues. Deletions cut 1 base from V and 6 bases from J, with 13 bases between. Germline CDR1 and CDR2: LGHNA and YSLEER. The chain's CDR3 is CASSQAGPGANEQFF. The CDR3, as DNA: TGCGCCAGCAGCCAAGCGGGTCCAGGGGCCAATGAGCAGTTCTTC.

This clonotype was found once. The genes are TRBV5-1 and TRBJ2-7, with 10 bases matching TRBD2. The germline gives CDR1 SGHRS, CDR2 YFSETQ. The length of the CDR3 is 15 residues. The trim removed 2 bases at V and 2 bases at J, leaving 4 bases unmatched. The CDR3: CASSFWLAGAYEQYF. The DNA of the CDR3 is TGCGCCAGCAGCTTCTGGCTAGCGGGAGCCTACGAGCAGTACTTC.

This clonotype was detected a few times. This sequence joins TRBV4-1 and TRBJ2-1, with D possibly being TRBD1 (5 bases). Trimming removed 3 bases from V and 7 bases from J, with 19 bases in between. CDR1 and CDR2 (germline): MGHRA, YSYEKL. The CDR3 contains 16 residues. CDR3 loop: CASSHIFHDSTNEQFF. The CDR3 DNA reads as TGCGCCAGCAGCCACATCTTCCACGACAGCACTAATGAGCAGTTCTTC.

This clonotype was seen ten or more times. The chain recombines TRBV20-1 with TRBJ2-7; D unclear. The V gene's germline CDR1 is DFQATT and CDR2 SNEGSKA (reference sequence). This CDR3 spans 16 amino acids. Trimming left V 0 bases short and J 0 bases short, with 15 bases between. The CDR3 spells CSARDSRSLTSYEQYF. As DNA, the CDR3 is TGCAGTGCTAGAGACTCCCGCAGTCTAACCTCCTACGAGCAGTACTTC.

This clonotype occurred many times. The chain employs TRBV5-1 and TRBJ2-7, with 7 nucleotides matching TRBD1. In germline, CDR1 is SGHRS, CDR2 YFSETQ. V gave up 1 base and J gave up 2 bases; unmatched junction bases: 9. This CDR3 contains 16 residues. CDR3: CASSLLGRDSPYEQYF. CDR3 bases: TGCGCCAGCAGCTTGTTGGGCCGGGACAGTCCCTACGAGCAGTACTTC.

This clonotype was observed many times. Here the CDR3 DNA reads TGCAGCGTTGTTTTTACGGGGAGACAGTACTTC. Translating gives CSVVFTGRQYF. This rearrangement joins TRBV29-1 to TRBJ2-7, with D possibly being TRBD2 (5 bases). V was cut by 4 bases and J by 10 bases, with 14 bases left in between. The CDR3 totals 11 residues. CDR1 and CDR2 from the germline V gene are SQVTM and ANQGSEA.

CDR3 nucleotides: TGTGCCAGCAGCCCGGACCCGGGAGGCCTTTCACCCCTCCACTTT. Translation gives CASSPDPGGLSPLHF. This chain links TRBV3-1 with TRBJ1-6; D call uncertain. The CDR3 sequence is 15 residues long. Trimming left V 4 bases short and J 9 bases short, with 16 bases between. The germline V gene encodes CDR1 LGHDT and CDR2 YNNKEL (reference sequence).

This clonotype was observed a handful of times. The rearrangement joins TRBV6-5 to TRBJ2-6; 7 bases match TRBD2. The CDR3 runs to 15 residues. Germline loops: CDR1 MNHEY, CDR2 SVGAGI. Unmatched junction bases numbered 2, after V lost 3 bases and J lost 3 bases. CDR3 DNA sequence: TGTGCCAGCAGTTATAGCGGGCTTGGGGCCAACGTCCTGACTTTC. The encoded protein is CASSYSGLGANVLTF.

This clonotype was recorded a few times. The chain carries TRBV5-1 and TRBJ1-1; no definite D call. This CDR3 region has 17 residues. CDR1 and CDR2 (germline): SGHRS, YFSETQ. With 0 bases removed from V and 1 base from J, the gap between germline ends came to 16 bases. Written as DNA, the CDR3 is TGCGCCAGCAGCTTGGCTCCGGGCCCCAAGGGGAACACTGAAGCTTTCTTT. This encodes CASSLAPGPKGNTEAFF.

V is TRBV6-2 or TRBV6-3 and J is TRBJ2-7; D unclear. Per germline, CDR1 MNHEY and CDR2 SVGEGT. The CDR3 length is 14 residues. Between the trimmed V and J ends, which lost 2 bases and 7 bases, there was a span of 15 bases. As DNA, the CDR3 is TGTGCCAGCAGTTACGGTGACCCGCGGATTGAGCAGTACTTC. Protein sequence: CASSYGDPRIEQYF.

The chain is built from TRBV13 and TRBJ2-1, with 7 positions matching TRBD2. The CDR3 extends over 14 amino acids. After removal of 8 bases from V and 2 bases from J, the junction contained 6 bases not matched to a gene. Germline lookup yields CDR1 PRHDT and CDR2 FYEKMQ (reference sequence). Written as DNA, the CDR3 is TGTGCCAGCGGGGGGGGATACCCCTACAATGAGCAGTTCTTC. Its translation: CASGGGYPYNEQFF.

This clonotype was counted at least ten times. The CDR3 nucleotides read TGTGCCAGCAGCTTAGGTAGCGACCGACTCGGTTTCTACGAGCAGTACTTC. Protein sequence: CASSLGSDRLGFYEQYF. The V gene is TRBV7-2, the J gene TRBJ2-7, with D perhaps matching TRBD2 (5 bases). The CDR3 totals 17 residues. Germline loops: CDR1 SGHTA, CDR2 FQGNSA. Trimming shortened V by 1 base and J by 3 bases, and 19 bases separated the two germline ends.

This clonotype appeared many times. The chain couples TRBV15 to TRBJ1-2; maybe TRBD1 (6 bases). This CDR3 contains 13 residues. Germline-derived CDR1 and CDR2 are LNHNV and YYDKDF (reference sequence). Trimming shortened V by 1 base and J by 7 bases, and 10 bases separated the two germline ends. This CDR3 is CATSRVRGGGYTF. The CDR3 DNA is TGTGCCACCAGCAGAGTACGAGGGGGTGGCTACACCTTC. The whole variable domain, remainder taken from reference TRBV15 and TRBJ1-2, is DAMVIQNPRYQVTQFGKPVTLSCSQTLNHNVMYWYQQKSSQAPKLLFHYYDKDFNNEADTPDNFQSRRPNTSFCFLDIRSPGLGDTAMYLCATSRVRGGGYTFGSGTRLTVV.